The clone carrying this T cell receptor beta chain appeared once. The CDR3 contains 15 residues. CDR1 SNHLY and CDR2 FYNNEI come from the germline V gene. V lost 6 bases to trimming and J lost 6 bases; unmatched junction nucleotides: 10. Original analysis: Counts of nucleated cells, estimated from reference gene primer amplification, were obtained. Libraries were prepared by immunoSEQ multiplex PCR; TCRdb keeps only in-frame clonotypes and omits some of them. V, J and clone size were drawn from that table, and D and trimming were deduced from the DNA. This sample carries 70,000 to 95,000 clones, 75% to 90% of them seen once, and the ten largest clones take 11% to 15%. The sample belongs to a study of blood T cell repertoires in COVID-19. As for the study in general: The United States, Italy and Spain provided the acute and convalescent COVID-19 samples. PBMCs, B-cell-depleted T cells, or T cells were the source of the cDNA or gDNA that made up the material.

J is TRBJ1-5 and V is TRBV2, with 8 bases lining up with TRBD1. Material for sequencing was peripheral blood. The clonotype originates from a man in his 70s with active or convalescent COVID-19. Here the CDR3 reads CASRLRTGRSQPQHF. CDR3 DNA sequence: TGTGCCAGCAGACTTAGGACAGGGCGGTCTCAGCCCCAGCATTTT.